Detailed here is one T cell receptor beta chain. Its specificity is not known. Each 10 ml fresh peripheral blood draw supplied the PBMCs. V was shortened by 6 bases and J by 0 bases, with 24 bases between the two germline ends. The CDR3 extends over 19 amino acids. The record originates from a study of T cells in Graves' hyperthyroidism and ophthalmopathy. The study, taken as a whole, reports: Among thyroid clonotypes expanded above 0.001, most also appeared in blood.

Amplification yielded TCR beta CDR3 regions, with RNA transcripts as the source. RT-PCR in the first round (using the HTBI primer set) targeted the TCR CDR3. TCRdb re-called the multiplex PCR reads with MiXCR, one entry per CDR3 protein. The table shows roughly 550,000 distinct CDR3 sequences, with 15% to 20% occurring only once. Sequenced input: blood. This chain uses TRBV12-3 or TRBV12-4 with TRBJ1-3; no firm D call. This sequence was found in a woman in her 30s with Graves' ophthalmopathy. In DNA, the CDR3 is TGTGCCAGCAGAGGGCAGAGATCGGGCCGGGAGAGCTCTGGAAACACCATATATTTT. This codes for CASRGQRSGRESSGNTIYF.